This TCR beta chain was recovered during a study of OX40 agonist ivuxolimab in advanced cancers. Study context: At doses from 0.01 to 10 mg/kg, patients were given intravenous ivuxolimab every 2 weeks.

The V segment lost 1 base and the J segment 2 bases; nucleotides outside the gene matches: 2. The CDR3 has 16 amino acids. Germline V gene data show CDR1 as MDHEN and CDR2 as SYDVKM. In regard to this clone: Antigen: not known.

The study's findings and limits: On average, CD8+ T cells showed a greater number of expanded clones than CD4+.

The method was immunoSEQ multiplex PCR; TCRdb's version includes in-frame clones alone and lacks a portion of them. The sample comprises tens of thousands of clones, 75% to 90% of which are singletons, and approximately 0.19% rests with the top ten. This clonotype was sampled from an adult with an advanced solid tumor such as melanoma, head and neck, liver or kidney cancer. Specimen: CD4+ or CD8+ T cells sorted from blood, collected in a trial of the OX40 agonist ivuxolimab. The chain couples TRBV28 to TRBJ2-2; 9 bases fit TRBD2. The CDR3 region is CASSLSAGGNTGELFF. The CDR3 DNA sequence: TGTGCCAGCAGTTTATCAGCGGGAGGCAACACCGGGGAGCTGTTTTTT.